These T cell receptor beta chains were read from a single sample in a study of vaccination effects on CD4 cells after COVID-19. Assay: immunoSEQ multiplex PCR; the TCRdb copy retains only in-frame clones and omits some. Found here are approximately 74,000 clones, 65% to 85% of them singletons; the top ten hold 2.5% to 3%. Their antigen targets remain unknown. Source: CD4+ T cells from PBMCs cultured with HCoV-NL63 spike peptides, taken before COVID-19 vaccination. These receptors all stem from a human donor who received a COVID-19 vaccine. Each CDR3 is given without its conserved first and last residue. The order of the fields is V gene, J gene, D gene, CDR3 protein. D genes are given only for firm matches.

TRBV18	TRBJ1-6	-	ASSPGSGSSPLH
TRBV19	TRBJ2-2	TRBD2	ASSGTSANTGELF
TRBV25-1	TRBJ1-3	-	ASSDTGSSGNTIY
TRBV29-1	TRBJ1-6	-	SVAVDHNSPLH
TRBV19	TRBJ1-1	-	ASSMLGEGIGEAF
TRBV7-3	TRBJ1-4	TRBD1	ASSAGQGEKLF
TRBV6-5	TRBJ2-2	TRBD1	ASNNRGSTGELF
TRBV12-3/TRBV12-4	TRBJ2-5	-	ASSLNRWQTQY
TRBV2	TRBJ1-2	-	ASSARPGSPNYGYT
TRBV12-5	TRBJ2-2	-	ASGSDHQGSDTGELF
TRBV9	TRBJ1-2	-	ASSEGGPGRTNYGYT
TRBV6-2/TRBV6-3	TRBJ2-1	TRBD2	ASSYRSGGRDEQF
TRBV6-5	TRBJ2-1	TRBD2	ASKSGLAGVYEQF
TRBV7-2	TRBJ2-5	-	ASSLVANQETQY
TRBV6-1	TRBJ2-5	TRBD1	ASSDIGTGDEETQY
TRBV18	TRBJ1-6	-	ASSPALYNSPLH
TRBV7-2	TRBJ2-2	-	ASSLSTGELF
TRBV9	TRBJ2-3	-	ASSVRMGGSGTDTQY
TRBV9	TRBJ2-4	TRBD2	ASSVGAGGLNIQY
TRBV7-2	TRBJ2-1	TRBD2	ASSLASGGFNEQF
TRBV5-4	TRBJ1-1	TRBD1	ASSLRGLANTEAF
TRBV27	TRBJ2-1	-	ASTRGSYNEQF
TRBV9	TRBJ2-1	TRBD2	ASSELITSSGGEYNEQF
TRBV4-3	TRBJ1-1	TRBD1	ASSPVDTGGFSTEAF
TRBV5-6	TRBJ2-5	-	ASSLDGRVRETQY
TRBV20-1	TRBJ1-2	-	SAWAPPGST
TRBV24-1	TRBJ2-2	TRBD1	ATSDPTGTGNNPGELF
TRBV6-5	TRBJ1-5	TRBD1	ASRRQGLSNQPQH
TRBV20-1	TRBJ2-5	-	SASQGGQETQY
TRBV10-3	TRBJ2-4	-	AISEFRQSIAKNIQY
TRBV19	TRBJ1-5	-	ASNAERGMGNQPQH
TRBV6-1	TRBJ2-6	-	ASSEARQAPSGANVLT
TRBV5-1	TRBJ1-3	-	ASSLEGFGVGNTIY
TRBV2	TRBJ1-1	-	ASRGSTVPFAEAF
TRBV30	TRBJ1-2	-	AWSGAKTGTGYGYT
TRBV7-6	TRBJ1-2	-	ASTPQGTYGYT
TRBV4-2	TRBJ2-3	-	ASSLSLGTDTQY
TRBV29-1	TRBJ1-1	TRBD1	SVSGGGTEAF
TRBV5-8	TRBJ1-4	TRBD1	ASRYQTGTNEKLF
TRBV5-1	TRBJ1-5	-	ASSLGGGGQPQH
TRBV5-1	TRBJ1-2	-	ASSPGGEGYGYT
TRBV28	TRBJ1-4	-	ASSFIGGTPEGKLF
TRBV3-1/TRBV3-2	TRBJ1-1	TRBD1	ASSQGGTGTEAF
TRBV28	TRBJ2-4	TRBD2	AARLAGKNIQY
TRBV6-5	TRBJ1-5	-	ASSRQHSNQPQH
TRBV9	TRBJ2-1	-	ASSVDLHLGHEQF
TRBV29-1	TRBJ1-4	-	SVHGGGEKLF
TRBV19	TRBJ1-5	TRBD1	ASHFPGTGGNQPQH
TRBV3-1/TRBV3-2	TRBJ1-4	-	ASSQAGGGEKLF
TRBV7-8	TRBJ2-1	TRBD2	ASSLLAGGGRQQF
TRBV28	TRBJ2-1	TRBD2	ASSLSQGSGNEQF
TRBV19	TRBJ2-2	-	ASSSGLQGTGELF
TRBV6-1	TRBJ1-5	-	ASSEPRQPQH